The sequence of this TCR beta chain was determined in a study of beta chain features in type 1 diabetes listed by TCRdb under 2018. Background on the whole study: No differences in mean age, gender distribution, total cell number or subset yield were found between patients and healthy donors. A total of approximately 100 million sorted cells were examined across all samples, and the number of cells per subset was strongly correlated with RNA yield. Whereas all 30 or so donors provided naive and central memory subsets, regulatory and stem cell-like memory subsets were isolated from just 8 patients and about eight healthy donors. The study compared the TCRB repertoires of sorted circulating CD4+ T cell subsets in recently diagnosed type 1 diabetes patients with those in matched healthy donors.

Trimming takes 3 bases from V and 7 bases from J, and the germline ends sit 24 bases apart. The CDR3 runs 17 residues from the cysteine to the phenylalanine. Solely the CDR3 DNA is kept, with 51 bases framed from the first base. Via the germline V gene, CDR1 is MDHEN and CDR2 SYDVKM. Regarding this clone: The clone's antigen remains unknown. No base quality information exists; no much larger clone differs at one position.

Each donor gave one peripheral blood draw, averaging about 100 mL, which was collected into heparinised tubes. A BD FACSAria II was used to sort naive, central memory, regulatory and stem cell-like memory CD4+ T cells with a panel that included CD45RO, CCR7, CD25, CD127, CD95 and CD27. Every sorted population had a purity above 95%. PBMCs were isolated immediately by Lymphoprep density gradient centrifugation and stained directly without culture. So that batch effects would be minimized, each experiment stained and sorted samples in pairs, pairing one healthy donor with one patient. General study outcomes and caveats: Because cDNA rather than genomic DNA was sequenced, highly expressing activated cells could have been over-represented, although no difference in activation and CD3 levels was found between groups. The naive, central memory and regulatory TCRB repertoires appeared to resemble one another more closely among patients than among healthy donors. PCR may preferentially amplify shorter templates, but because patient and control samples were amplified and corrected together, any resulting skew would affect both groups equally. Type 1 diabetes patients showed a moderate but significant shortening of TCRB CDR3 length in all four CD4+ subsets. Only small numbers of individuals were included in the HLA sub-analyses, which left unresolved whether HLA type had any influence on TCRB rearrangement. Fewer insertions and more nucleotide deletions at VDJ recombination sites were observed in patients with type 1 diabetes, implying thymic rearrangement abnormalities.

The entire isolated RNA was reverse transcribed using the High Capacity cDNA Reverse Transcription Kit, and thus expressed TCRB transcripts were sequenced. Deep immunoSEQ sequencing was applied to naive, central memory and regulatory T cell samples, giving an average of approximately 3.8 million total reads per sample. Sorted cells were lysed in RLT buffer, and RNA was extracted using DNase-treated RNeasy Micro or Mini kits according to cell number. To prevent cross-contamination, every cell subset was processed on its own, while patient and healthy donor samples were processed together. The immunoSEQ multiplex PCR was used to amplify TCRB sequences from cDNA, yielding 87-bp fragments that span the CDR3 region. Sequencing of the amplicons was performed on the Illumina HiSeq platform. As for the original processing: Synthetic template baselines were used to correct PCR bias computationally, reads within Hamming distance 2 were collapsed together, and singletons that could not be merged were discarded. By aligning reads against IMGT, V, D and J genes, CDR3 length, and insertions or deletions at six rearrangement sites were assigned. Within each subset, clonotype counts were normalized to the number of sorted cells before true diversity and Gini coefficients were calculated with the tcR R package. The overlap coefficient, calculated on TCRB nucleotide sequences, was used to measure repertoire sharing. Out-of-frame TCRB sequences from naive cells were analyzed as a proxy for the pre-selection repertoire. TCRdb carries this immuneACCESS record with in-frame sequences only. Its versions omit some clonotypes, under half of them owing to an unresolved V gene in the studies checked, with the rest unexplained. From that table come the V and J calls and clone size; the DNA was used to work out D and trimming. This sample is represented by over 650,000 clones; over 11% of them were singletons. Jointly, the top ten make up 0.03% to 0.04% of the sample.

This receptor chain uses TRBV28 and TRBJ1-2, with the D gene too uncertain to name. This TCR was sampled from a man younger than 35 with type 1 diabetes. The sequenced sample consisted of naive CD4+ T cells from blood. The sample's cell subset or site, from its label and the paper: true naive CD4+ T cells. The nucleotide sequence is given as TGTGCCAGCAGTTTCCCCTCGACCGTAATCTTTGATGGTGGCTACACCTTC. Translated, it gives CASSFPSTVIFDGGYTF.